This is a list of T cell receptor beta chains from one sample in a study of Graves' ophthalmopathy and Graves' hyperthyroidism. MiXCR, run by TCRdb on the multiplex PCR reads, gives a single entry per CDR3 protein. The sample lists 650,000 to 900,000 distinct CDR3 sequences, 40% occurring once. The sequenced sample was peripheral blood. The receptors were sampled from an adult man with Graves' ophthalmopathy. Both conserved end residues are part of each CDR3. Fields, in order: J gene, D gene, CDR3 length, V gene, clone size, CDR3 protein, CDR3 DNA. A D gene is named only where the DNA matches it firmly. Size tells how often a clone was seen (once, few, many) or the class of an expanded clone, and some rows leave it out.

TRBJ2-7,.,13,TRBV29-1,few,CSVEVVGETGQYF,TGCAGCGTTGAGGTGGTAGGAGAGACAGGACAGTACTTC
TRBJ1-1,.,14,TRBV7-2,.,CASSLFQSNTEAFF,TGTGCCAGCAGCTTATTTCAGAGCAACACTGAAGCTTTCTTT
TRBJ2-2,TRBD2,14,TRBV10-2,few,CASRRSGGTGELFF,TGCGCCAGCAGGAGGTCGGGGGGAACCGGGGAGCTGTTTTTT
TRBJ2-7,TRBD1,14,TRBV12-3/TRBV12-4,few,CASRSGQGVGEQYF,TGTGCCAGCAGGTCGGGACAGGGGGTAGGCGAGCAGTACTTC
TRBJ1-2,.,15,TRBV20-1,few,CSARNGGEVGGGYTF,TGCAGTGCTAGAAACGGGGGCGAGGTCGGTGGCGGCTACACCTTC
TRBJ2-7,TRBD2,18,TRBV29-1,many,CSVDTTGLAGVLDYEQYF,TGCAGCGTTGATACAACGGGACTAGCGGGAGTGCTAGACTACGAGCAGTACTTC
TRBJ2-1,TRBD1,15,TRBV7-2,.,CASSEHGTGSREQFF,TGTGCCAGCAGTGAACATGGGACAGGGTCACGCGAGCAGTTCTTC
TRBJ2-5,TRBD2,16,TRBV7-2,.,CASSYLAGGPRETQYF,TGTGCCAGCAGTTACCTAGCGGGAGGGCCACGAGAGACCCAGTACTTC
TRBJ1-4,.,15,TRBV20-1,.,CSARGEGGGTEKLFF,TGCAGTGCTAGAGGCGAAGGCGGGGGGACTGAAAAACTGTTTTTT
TRBJ2-3,TRBD2,14,TRBV2,.,CASSGEGSADTQYF,TGTGCCAGCAGTGGGGAGGGTTCAGCAGATACGCAGTATTTT
TRBJ1-2,.,13,TRBV20-1,.,CSATLAGDYGYTF,TGCAGTGCTACGCTAGCGGGGGACTATGGCTACACCTTC
TRBJ1-2,.,13,TRBV5-4,few,CASSLSRVRGYTF,TGTGCCAGCAGCTTATCAAGGGTTAGGGGCTACACCTTC
TRBJ2-7,TRBD1,15,TRBV20-1,.,CSATNDRGPTYEQYF,TGCAGTGCGACTAATGACAGGGGACCCACCTACGAGCAGTACTTC
TRBJ1-2,.,15,TRBV20-1,.,CSARESATAAYGYTF,TGCAGTGCTAGAGAGTCAGCCACAGCTGCCTATGGCTACACCTTC
TRBJ2-5,.,12,TRBV29-1,few,CSVELREETQYF,TGCAGCGTTGAACTCCGGGAAGAGACCCAGTACTTC
TRBJ2-7,.,14,TRBV9,few,CASSPGPTSYEQYF,TGTGCCAGCAGCCCCGGTCCTACCTCCTACGAGCAGTACTTC
TRBJ1-1,.,12,TRBV28,.,CASSLYRTEAFF,TGTGCCAGCAGTCTATACAGGACTGAAGCTTTCTTT
TRBJ2-7,TRBD2,16,TRBV2,.,CATQDGLADNSYEQYF,TGTGCCACTCAGGACGGACTAGCGGATAACTCCTACGAGCAGTACTTC
TRBJ2-3,.,14,TRBV7-8,.,CASSWTPSTDTQYF,TGTGCCAGCAGCTGGACACCAAGCACAGATACGCAGTATTTT
TRBJ1-5,.,15,TRBV10-3,many,CASSEAMGTNQPQHF,TGTGCCAGCAGTGAAGCCATGGGTACCAATCAGCCCCAGCATTTT
TRBJ2-2,.,15,TRBV7-9,.,CASSDWDQNTGELFF,TGTGCCAGCAGTGACTGGGACCAGAACACCGGGGAGCTGTTTTTT
TRBJ2-5,.,14,TRBV7-2,.,CASSQGVGGGTQYF,TGCGCCAGCAGCCAAGGGGTAGGGGGGGGGACCCAGTACTTC
TRBJ1-1,.,13,TRBV29-1,.,CSERRVGNTEAFF,TGCAGCGAAAGACGCGTAGGGAACACTGAAGCTTTCTTT
TRBJ2-3,TRBD2,17,TRBV25-1,few,CASSPTSGRAGSDTQYF,TGTGCCAGCAGCCCCACTAGCGGGAGGGCCGGCTCAGATACGCAGTATTTT
TRBJ1-4,.,12,TRBV29-1,.,CSSRTANEKLFF,TGCAGCAGTCGGACAGCTAATGAAAAACTGTTTTTT
TRBJ1-3,TRBD1,13,TRBV19,few,CATGTASGNTIYF,TGTGCCACCGGGACAGCGTCTGGAAACACCATATATTTT
TRBJ2-5,.,16,TRBV7-9,.,CASSPTPGSYQETQYF,TGTGCCAGCAGCCCGACCCCCGGGAGCTACCAAGAGACCCAGTACTTC
TRBJ2-7,TRBD1,14,TRBV10-3,many,CAISEIDRGGEQYF,TGTGCCATCAGTGAGATAGACAGGGGGGGCGAGCAGTACTTC
TRBJ1-2,.,8,TRBV10-3,many,CASSFLFF,TGTGCCAGCAGTTTTCTGTTCTTC
TRBJ1-2,.,14,TRBV2,.,CASSESGKGYGYTF,TGTGCCAGCAGTGAATCAGGGAAGGGCTATGGCTACACCTTC
TRBJ2-5,.,14,TRBV12-3/TRBV12-4,few,CASSLAGEQETQYF,TGTGCCAGCAGTTTAGCGGGGGAACAAGAGACCCAGTACTTC
TRBJ2-5,TRBD2,18,TRBV12-3/TRBV12-4,few,CASTDPPPGLAGRETQYF,TGTGCCAGCACCGATCCCCCTCCGGGACTAGCGGGACGCGAGACCCAGTACTTC
TRBJ1-1,.,16,TRBV5-6,.,CASSLSVGQRNTEAFF,TGTGCCAGCAGCTTGTCAGTTGGTCAGAGGAACACTGAAGCTTTCTTT
TRBJ2-2,TRBD2,16,TRBV5-1,few,CASHEMEAGAGGELFF,TGCGCCAGCCACGAGATGGAGGCGGGAGCAGGCGGGGAGCTGTTTTTT
TRBJ1-2,TRBD1,14,TRBV6-1,.,CASSKGQLHYGYTF,TGTGCCAGCAGTAAGGGACAGTTACACTATGGCTACACCTTC
TRBJ1-4,TRBD1,12,TRBV7-9,.,CASSPGQGKLFF,TGTGCCAGCAGCCCGGGACAGGGTAAACTGTTTTTT
TRBJ2-7,TRBD2,13,TRBV7-3,.,CASSALAGAEQYF,TGTGCCAGCAGCGCGCTAGCGGGAGCTGAGCAGTACTTC
TRBJ1-2,.,13,TRBV7-3,.,CASSQTGEVGYTF,TGTGCCAGCAGCCAGACAGGAGAGGTCGGCTACACCTTC
TRBJ2-7,TRBD1,14,TRBV7-9,.,CASSSAGGGYEQYF,TGTGCCAGCAGCTCCGCAGGGGGTGGCTACGAGCAGTACTTC
TRBJ1-2,.,15,TRBV2,many,CASSLYPRGGYGYTF,TGTGCCAGCAGTTTATATCCCAGGGGCGGCTATGGCTACACCTTC
TRBJ2-7,TRBD2,14,TRBV10-3,few,CAISETSGGLEQYF,TGTGCCATCAGTGAGACTAGCGGGGGGCTAGAGCAGTACTTC
TRBJ2-7,TRBD1,13,TRBV2,.,CAGSEGQGDEQYF,TGTGCCGGCAGTGAAGGGCAGGGGGACGAGCAGTACTTC
TRBJ2-7,.,15,TRBV9,.,CASSVGVGRAYEQYF,TGTGCCAGCAGCGTCGGGGTTGGGCGGGCCTACGAGCAGTACTTC
TRBJ2-5,.,16,TRBV20-1,few,CSASDTSRDYQETQYF,TGCAGTGCTAGCGATACTAGCAGGGATTATCAAGAGACCCAGTACTTC
TRBJ2-3,.,14,TRBV25-1,once,CASTEDRSTDTQYF,TGTGCCAGCACGGAGGACAGAAGCACAGATACGCAGTATTTT
TRBJ2-2,.,15,TRBV7-9,few,CASSFRGRSTGELFF,TGTGCCAGCAGTTTCAGGGGGAGGTCCACCGGGGAGCTGTTTTTT
TRBJ2-5,TRBD1,16,TRBV5-6,few,CASSLLAQGVLETQYF,TGTGCCAGCAGCTTATTGGCGCAGGGGGTTTTAGAGACCCAGTACTTC
TRBJ1-1,.,15,TRBV12-3/TRBV12-4,.,CASSEYAAESTEAFF,TGTGCCAGCAGTGAGTACGCAGCCGAGAGCACTGAAGCTTTCTTT
TRBJ1-2,.,13,TRBV6-5,.,CASSRGTHYGYTF,TGTGCCAGCAGTAGAGGGACACACTATGGCTACACCTTC